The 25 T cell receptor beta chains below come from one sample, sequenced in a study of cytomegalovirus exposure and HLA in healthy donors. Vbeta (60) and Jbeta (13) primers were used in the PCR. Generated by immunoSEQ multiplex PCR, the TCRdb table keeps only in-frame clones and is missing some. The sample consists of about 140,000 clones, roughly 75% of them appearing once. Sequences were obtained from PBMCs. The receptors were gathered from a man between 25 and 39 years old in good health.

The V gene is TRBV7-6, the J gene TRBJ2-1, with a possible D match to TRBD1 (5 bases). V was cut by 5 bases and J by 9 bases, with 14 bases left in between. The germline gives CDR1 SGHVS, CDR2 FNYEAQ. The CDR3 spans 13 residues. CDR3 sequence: CASSTGHSGEQFF. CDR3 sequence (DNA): TGTGCCAGCAGCACAGGACACTCGGGTGAGCAGTTCTTC.

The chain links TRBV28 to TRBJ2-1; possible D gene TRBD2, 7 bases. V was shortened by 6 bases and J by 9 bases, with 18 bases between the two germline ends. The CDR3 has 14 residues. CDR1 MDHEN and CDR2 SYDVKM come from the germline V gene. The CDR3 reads CASREGGLLGEQFF. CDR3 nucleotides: TGTGCCAGCAGAGAGGGGGGGCTCCTGGGTGAGCAGTTCTTC.

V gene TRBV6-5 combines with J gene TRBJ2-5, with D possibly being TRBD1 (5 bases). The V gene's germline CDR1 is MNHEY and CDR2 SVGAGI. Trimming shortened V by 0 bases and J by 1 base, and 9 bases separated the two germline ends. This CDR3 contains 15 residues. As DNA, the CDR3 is TGTGCCAGCAGTTACTCGGTGGGGCGCCAAGAGACCCAGTACTTC. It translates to CASSYSVGRQETQYF.

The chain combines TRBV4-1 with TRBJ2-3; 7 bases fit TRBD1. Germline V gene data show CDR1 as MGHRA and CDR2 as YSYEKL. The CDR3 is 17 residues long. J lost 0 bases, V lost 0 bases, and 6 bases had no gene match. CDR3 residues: CASSQDFGTASTDTQYF. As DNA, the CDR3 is TGCGCCAGCAGCCAAGATTTCGGGACAGCTAGCACAGATACGCAGTATTTT.

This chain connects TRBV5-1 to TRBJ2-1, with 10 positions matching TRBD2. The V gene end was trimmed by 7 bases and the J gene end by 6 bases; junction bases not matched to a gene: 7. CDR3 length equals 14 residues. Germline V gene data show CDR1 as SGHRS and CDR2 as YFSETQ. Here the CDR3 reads CASSASGGPNEQFF. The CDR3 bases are TGCGCCAGCTCGGCTAGCGGGGGCCCCAATGAGCAGTTCTTC.

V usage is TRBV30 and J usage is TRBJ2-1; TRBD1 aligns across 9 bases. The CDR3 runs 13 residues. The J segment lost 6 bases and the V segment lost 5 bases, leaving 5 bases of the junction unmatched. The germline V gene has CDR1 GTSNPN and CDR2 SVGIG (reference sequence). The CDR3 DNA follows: TGTGCCTGGGACAGGGGGTCTGTCAATGAGCAGTTCTTC. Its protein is CAWDRGSVNEQFF.

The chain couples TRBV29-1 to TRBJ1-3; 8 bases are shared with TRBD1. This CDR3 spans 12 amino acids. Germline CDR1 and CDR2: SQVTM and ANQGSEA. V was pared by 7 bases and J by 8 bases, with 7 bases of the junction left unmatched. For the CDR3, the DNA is TGCAGCGCCGGACAGGGACGGGACACCATATATTTT. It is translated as CSAGQGRDTIYF.

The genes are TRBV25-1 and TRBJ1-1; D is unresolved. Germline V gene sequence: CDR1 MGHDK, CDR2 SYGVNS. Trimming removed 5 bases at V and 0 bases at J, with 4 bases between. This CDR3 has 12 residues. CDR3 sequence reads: CASSYMNTEAFF. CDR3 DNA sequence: TGTGCCAGCAGTTACATGAACACTGAAGCTTTCTTT. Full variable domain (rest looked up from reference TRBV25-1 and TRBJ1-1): EADIYQTPRYLVIGTGKKITLECSQTMGHDKMYWYQQDPGMELHLIHYSYGVNSTEKGDLSSESTVSRIRTEHFPLTLESARPSHTSQYLCASSYMNTEAFFGQGTRLTVV.

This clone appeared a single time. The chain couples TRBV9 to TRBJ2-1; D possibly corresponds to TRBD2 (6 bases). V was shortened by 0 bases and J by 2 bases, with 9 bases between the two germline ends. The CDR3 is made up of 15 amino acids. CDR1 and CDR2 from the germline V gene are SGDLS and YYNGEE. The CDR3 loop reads CASSVAGVTYNEQFF. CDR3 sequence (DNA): TGTGCCAGCAGCGTAGCGGGAGTTACCTACAATGAGCAGTTCTTC.

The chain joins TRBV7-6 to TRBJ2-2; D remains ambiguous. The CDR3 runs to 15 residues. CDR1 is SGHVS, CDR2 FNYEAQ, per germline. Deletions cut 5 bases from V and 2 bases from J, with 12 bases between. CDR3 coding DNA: TGTGCCAGCAGCGGTACAAACAGTAACACCGGGGAGCTGTTTTTT. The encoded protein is CASSGTNSNTGELFF.

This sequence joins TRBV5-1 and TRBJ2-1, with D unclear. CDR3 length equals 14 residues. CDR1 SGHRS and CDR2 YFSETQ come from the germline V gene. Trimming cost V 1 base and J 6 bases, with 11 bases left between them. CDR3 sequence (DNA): TGCGCCAGCAGCTTGACGACTGCCCGCAATGAGCAGTTCTTC. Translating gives CASSLTTARNEQFF.

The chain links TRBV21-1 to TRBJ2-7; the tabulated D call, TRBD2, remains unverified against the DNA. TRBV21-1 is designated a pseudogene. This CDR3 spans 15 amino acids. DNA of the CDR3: TGTGCCAGCAGCAAAGCCTCCGCGTGCTCCTACGAGCAGTACTTC. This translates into CASSKASACSYEQYF.

The DNA for the CDR3 is TGTGCCAGCATCCGCGGGGTGGGTAACGGGGCAGATACGCAGTATTTT. Its translation is CASIRGVGNGADTQYF. This chain uses TRBV2 with TRBJ2-3, with D possibly TRBD2 on 6 matching bases. CDR1 is SNHLY, CDR2 FYNNEI, per germline. Trimming took off 7 bases at V and 4 bases at J, with 21 bases between the two ends. This CDR3 spans 16 amino acids.

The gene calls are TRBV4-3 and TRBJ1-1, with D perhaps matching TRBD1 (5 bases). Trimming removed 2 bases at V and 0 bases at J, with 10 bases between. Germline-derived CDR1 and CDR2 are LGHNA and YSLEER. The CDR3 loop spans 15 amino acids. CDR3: CASSQNSQVNTEAFF. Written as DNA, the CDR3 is TGCGCCAGCAGCCAAAACTCACAGGTGAACACTGAAGCTTTCTTT.

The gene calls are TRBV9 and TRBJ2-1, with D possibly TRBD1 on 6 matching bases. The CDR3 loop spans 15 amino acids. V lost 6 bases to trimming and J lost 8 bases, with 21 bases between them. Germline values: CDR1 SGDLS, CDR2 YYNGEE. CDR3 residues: CASTWGQGTKDEQFF. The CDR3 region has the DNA TGTGCCAGCACCTGGGGGCAGGGCACGAAGGATGAGCAGTTCTTC.

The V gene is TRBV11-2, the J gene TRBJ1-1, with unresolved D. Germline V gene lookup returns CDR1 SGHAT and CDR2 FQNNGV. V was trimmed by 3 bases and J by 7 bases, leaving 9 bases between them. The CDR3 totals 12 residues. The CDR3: CASSFVGREAFF. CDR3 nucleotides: TGTGCCAGCAGCTTCGTGGGCCGTGAAGCTTTCTTT. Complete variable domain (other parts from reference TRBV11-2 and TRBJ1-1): EAGVAQSPRYKIIEKRQSVAFWCNPISGHATLYWYQQILGQGPKLLIQFQNNGVVDDSQLPKDRFSAERLKGVDSTLKIQPAKLEDSAVYLCASSFVGREAFFGQGTRLTVV.

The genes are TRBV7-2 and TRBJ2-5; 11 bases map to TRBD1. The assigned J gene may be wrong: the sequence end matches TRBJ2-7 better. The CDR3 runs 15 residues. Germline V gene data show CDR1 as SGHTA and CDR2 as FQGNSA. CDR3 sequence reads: CASSVGTGGWYEQYF. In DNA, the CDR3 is TGTGCCAGCAGCGTCGGGACAGGGGGTTGGTACGAGCAGTACTTC.

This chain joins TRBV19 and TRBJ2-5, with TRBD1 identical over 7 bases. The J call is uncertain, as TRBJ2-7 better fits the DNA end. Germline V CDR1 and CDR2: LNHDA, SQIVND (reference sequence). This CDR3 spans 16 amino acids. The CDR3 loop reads CASSMSPWGQSYEQYF. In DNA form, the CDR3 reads TGTGCCAGTAGTATGTCCCCTTGGGGACAGTCGTACGAGCAGTACTTC.

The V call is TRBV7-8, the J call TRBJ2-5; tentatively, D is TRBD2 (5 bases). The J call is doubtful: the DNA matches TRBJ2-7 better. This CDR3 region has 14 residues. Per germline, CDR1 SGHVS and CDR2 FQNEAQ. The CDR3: CASSLGSGTYEQYF. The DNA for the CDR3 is TGTGCCAGCAGCTTAGGCTCGGGAACCTACGAGCAGTACTTC.

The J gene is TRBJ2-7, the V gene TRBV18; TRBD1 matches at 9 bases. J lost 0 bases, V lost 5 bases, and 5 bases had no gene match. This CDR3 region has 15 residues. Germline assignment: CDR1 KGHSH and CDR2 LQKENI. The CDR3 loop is CASSSDRGGSYEQYF. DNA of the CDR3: TGTGCCAGCTCATCGGACAGGGGTGGCTCCTACGAGCAGTACTTC.

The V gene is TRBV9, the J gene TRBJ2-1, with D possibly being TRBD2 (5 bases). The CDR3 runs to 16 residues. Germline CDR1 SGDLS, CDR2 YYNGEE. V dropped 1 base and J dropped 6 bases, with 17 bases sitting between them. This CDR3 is CASSVLTLAKGNEQFF. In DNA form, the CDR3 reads TGTGCCAGCAGCGTACTCACGCTAGCTAAGGGCAATGAGCAGTTCTTC.

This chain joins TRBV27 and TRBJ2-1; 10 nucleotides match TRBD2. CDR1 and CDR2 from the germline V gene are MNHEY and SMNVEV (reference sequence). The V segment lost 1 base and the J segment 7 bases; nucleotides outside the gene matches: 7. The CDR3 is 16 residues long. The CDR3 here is CASSLWLAGALNEQFF. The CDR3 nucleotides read TGTGCCAGCAGTTTATGGCTAGCGGGAGCTCTAAATGAGCAGTTCTTC.

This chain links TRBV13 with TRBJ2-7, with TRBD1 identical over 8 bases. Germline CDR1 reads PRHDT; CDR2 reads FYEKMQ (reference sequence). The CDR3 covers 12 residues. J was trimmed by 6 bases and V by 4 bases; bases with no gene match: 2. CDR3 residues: CASSSRGLEQYF. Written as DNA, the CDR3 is TGTGCCAGCAGCTCCAGGGGGCTCGAGCAGTACTTC.

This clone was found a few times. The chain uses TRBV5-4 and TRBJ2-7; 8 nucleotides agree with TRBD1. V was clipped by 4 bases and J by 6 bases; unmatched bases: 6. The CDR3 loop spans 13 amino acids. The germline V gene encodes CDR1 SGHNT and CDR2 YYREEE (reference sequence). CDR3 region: CASSRTGIGEQYF. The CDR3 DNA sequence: TGTGCCAGCAGCAGGACAGGGATCGGCGAGCAGTACTTC.

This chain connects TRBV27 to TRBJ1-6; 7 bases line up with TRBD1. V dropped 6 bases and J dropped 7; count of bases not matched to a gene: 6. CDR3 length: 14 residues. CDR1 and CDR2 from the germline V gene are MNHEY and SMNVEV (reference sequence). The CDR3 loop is CASRWDSSNSPLHF. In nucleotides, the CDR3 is TGTGCCAGCAGATGGGACAGTTCCAATTCACCCCTCCACTTT.